This T cell receptor beta chain was documented in a study of T cell responses to AZD1222 COVID-19 vaccine. Findings and limits, study-wide: Mapped onto spike, vaccine-associated CD4 TCRs spanned it and were dominant at 160-218 and 743-854. Epitopes outside B.1.351 and B.1.1.7 mutated regions reportedly drew nearly half of spike TCRs.

Some clones are missing from TCRdb's copy, which holds only in-frame ones; the method was immunoSEQ multiplex PCR. The sample records 130,000 or so clones, about nine tenths being singletons. About this clone: As yet, its antigen is unknown.

Germline V CDR1 and CDR2: SGHRS, YFSETQ. The CDR3 consists of 15 residues. Trimming took 6 bases from V and 3 from J, leaving 19 bases between them. The input for sequencing was peripheral blood, taken 28 days after the second AZD1222 dose. The chain is built from TRBV5-1 and TRBJ2-7, with D tentatively TRBD1 (6 bases). The TCR was taken from an adult who received the AZD1222 COVID-19 vaccine. This chain's CDR3 is CASKGVFTGNYEQYF. The DNA for the CDR3 is TGCGCCAGCAAAGGGGTCTTTACAGGGAACTACGAGCAGTACTTC.